This T cell receptor (beta chain) is drawn from a study of T cells after yellow fever vaccination. Study-level background: With SMART-Seq v4 Ultra Low Input, the fractions containing low cell numbers were prepared.

Germline assignment: CDR1 MNHEY and CDR2 SVGEGT. The germline V and J ends were trimmed by 6 bases and 6 bases, with 9 bases remaining between them. The CDR3 is 13 amino acids. TCRdb ran MiXCR on the 5' RACE reads and lists one entry per CDR3 protein. The sample contains about 240,000 distinct CDR3 sequences, roughly 3.7% of which appear only once. This clonotype was counted at least ten times. What it binds is unknown. Overall study findings and caveats: The study re-detected most primary-vaccination clones after the booster (approximately 96% CD4, around 90% CD8). Abundant clonotypes from the bulk population could have been carried over as contaminants into FACS-sorted repertoires.

Material: PBMCs, obtained 15 days after the yellow fever booster vaccination. The receptor was derived from a young man who received the YFV17D yellow fever vaccine. This rearrangement joins TRBV6-2 or TRBV6-3 to TRBJ1-6; perhaps TRBD1 as D (5 bases). The CDR3 sequence: CASRRDGNSPLHF. Written as DNA, the CDR3 is TGTGCCAGCAGGAGGGACGGTAATTCACCCCTCCACTTT.